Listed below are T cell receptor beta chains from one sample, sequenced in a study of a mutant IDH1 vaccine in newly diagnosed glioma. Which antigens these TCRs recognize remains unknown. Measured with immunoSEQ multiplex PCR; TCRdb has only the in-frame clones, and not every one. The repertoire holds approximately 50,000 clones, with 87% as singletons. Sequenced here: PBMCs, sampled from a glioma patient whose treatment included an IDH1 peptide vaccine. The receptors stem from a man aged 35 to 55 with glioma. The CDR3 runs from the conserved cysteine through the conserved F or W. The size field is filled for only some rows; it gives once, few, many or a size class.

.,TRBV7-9,CASRPGQPLGSNVLTF
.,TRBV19,CATTGAGYNEQFF
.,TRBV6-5,CASSLRGAEGYTF
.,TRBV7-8,CASSLLGETQNIQYF
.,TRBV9,CASRAGTPSGGTGELFF
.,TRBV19,CASSIQGAEDTQYF
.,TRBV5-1,CASSLIRLARTDTQYF
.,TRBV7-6,CASGYSDTQYF
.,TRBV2,CASSVLGGTGNTIYF
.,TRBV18,CASSKSQVEEKLFF
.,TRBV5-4,CASSPLGGRATDTQYF
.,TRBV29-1,CSVDGTSGIYRDNEQFF
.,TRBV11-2,CASTLDRGGLEQYF
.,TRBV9,CASSAQGGSTEAFF
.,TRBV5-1,CASKTTSFGQGYTF
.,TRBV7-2,CASSLASLSTDTQYF
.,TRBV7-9,CASSGTGDSTEAFF
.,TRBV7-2,CASSLVGTGNTIYF
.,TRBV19,CASRLQGVSNQPQHF
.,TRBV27,CASSSLAGDFYEQYF
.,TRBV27,CASSTGAGVQFF
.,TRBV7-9,CASSLVGDTQYF
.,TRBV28,CATSGTVETQYF
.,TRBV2,CASRRQGGETQYF
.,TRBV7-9,CASSLSHLYEQYF
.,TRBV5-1,CASSAGLAGVDEQFF
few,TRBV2,CASSGQGGASNQPQHF
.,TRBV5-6,CASSLSTEAFF
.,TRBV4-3,CASSQGSGVSEKLFF